The 23 T cell receptor beta chains listed next were all sequenced from one sample in a study of cytomegalovirus exposure and HLA in healthy donors. The PCR used 60 Vbeta and 13 Jbeta primers. Clones were sequenced by immunoSEQ multiplex PCR, and TCRdb holds only the in-frame ones, with some missing. Altogether approximately 160,000 clones are present, about three quarters being singletons, with the ten largest covering approximately 1.3%. Material: PBMCs. The receptor set was obtained from a woman in her twenties or thirties in good health and CMV-seropositive.

The rearrangement links TRBV5-5 to TRBJ2-1; 9 bases map to TRBD2. There are 15 residues in the CDR3. Trimming took 2 bases from V and 5 from J; bases not matched to a gene: 5. Looked up from germline, CDR1 is SGHKS and CDR2 is YYEKEE (reference sequence). The CDR3 DNA is TGTGCCAGCAGCTTAAGACTAGCGGAGAACAATGAGCAGTTCTTC. Translated: CASSLRLAENNEQFF.

The chain joins TRBV9 to TRBJ2-7; 11 nucleotides align to TRBD2. With V trimmed by 2 bases and J by 4 bases, 11 bases remained unmatched. The CDR3 consists of 17 residues. Germline loops: CDR1 SGDLS, CDR2 YYNGEE. The CDR3 spells CASSVTSGRGGRYEQYF. CDR3 in DNA: TGTGCCAGCAGCGTTACTAGCGGGAGAGGCGGCCGTTACGAGCAGTACTTC.

The J gene is TRBJ2-3, the V gene TRBV6-5; D not certain. V was clipped by 2 bases and J by 1 base, with 10 bases between them. The CDR3 runs 15 residues. Germline loops: CDR1 MNHEY, CDR2 SVGAGI. The CDR3 nucleotides read TGTGCCAGCAGTTACGAGGTGGGTGGCACAGATACGCAGTATTTT. Translation gives CASSYEVGGTDTQYF.

This clone was detected a few times. J is TRBJ1-1 and V is TRBV9; 9 nucleotides match TRBD1. The CDR3 has 15 residues. CDR1 SGDLS and CDR2 YYNGEE come from the germline V gene. The junction had 10 bases not matched to a gene; V was cut back by 4 bases and J by 6 bases. The CDR3 sequence is CASSPWTGEGAEAFF. The CDR3 nucleotides read TGTGCCAGCAGCCCTTGGACAGGGGAAGGCGCTGAAGCTTTCTTT.

This clone has only a few counts. Here the CDR3 DNA reads TGTGCCAGCAGTGATAGGCGGGATGGGGGCTACACCTTC. Its protein product is CASSDRRDGGYTF. This chain joins TRBV2 and TRBJ1-2; no reliable D call. The CDR3 length is 13 residues. The V gene's germline CDR1 is SNHLY and CDR2 FYNNEI. Trimming took off 3 bases at V and 8 bases at J, with 13 bases between the two ends.

This CDR3 is CASSEEGGVYEQYF. CDR3 nucleotides: TGTGCCAGCAGCGAGGAAGGGGGTGTCTACGAGCAGTACTTC. The V gene is TRBV5-6, the J gene TRBJ2-7; TRBD1 might be the D (6 bases). Germline V lookup: CDR1 SGHDT, CDR2 YYEEEE. There are 14 residues in the CDR3. V was pared by 4 bases and J by 3 bases, with 14 bases between.

This chain links TRBV28 with TRBJ1-2, with D possibly TRBD1 on 6 matching bases. The CDR3 sequence is 13 residues long. Germline CDR1 MDHEN, CDR2 SYDVKM. Between the trimmed V and J ends, which lost 3 bases and 8 bases, there was a span of 13 bases. The CDR3 loop is CASSFAGENGYTF. Here the CDR3 DNA reads TGTGCCAGCAGTTTTGCAGGGGAGAACGGCTACACCTTC.

A word on this clone: Other DNA variants within this sample encode the same CDR3. This chain links TRBV9 with TRBJ2-7, with D possibly matching TRBD2 (6 bases). Germline lookup yields CDR1 SGDLS and CDR2 YYNGEE. The length of the CDR3 is 15 residues. V dropped 0 bases and J dropped 0 bases, with 10 bases sitting between them. CDR3 nucleotide sequence: TGTGCCAGCAGCGTAGGCGGGACGAGCTCCTACGAGCAGTACTTC. Translating it yields CASSVGGTSSYEQYF. The full variable domain, in which reference TRBV9 and TRBJ2-7 provide the parts outside the CDR3, is DSGVTQTPKHLITATGQRVTLRCSPRSGDLSVYWYQQSLDQGLQFLIQYYNGEERAKGNILERFSAQQFPDLHSELNLSSLELGDSALYFCASSVGGTSSYEQYFGPGTRLTVT.

The chain recombines TRBV5-1 with TRBJ2-5; D may be TRBD2 (6 bases). Deletions cut 0 bases from V and 5 bases from J, with 17 bases between. This CDR3 region has 16 residues. Germline V gene data show CDR1 as SGHRS and CDR2 as YFSETQ. CDR3 bases: TGCGCCAGCAGCTTGGCCGCGGGGCGCGTGTGGGAGACCCAGTACTTC. Its protein product is CASSLAAGRVWETQYF.

CDR3 protein: CASRTSGTGNYGYTF. The CDR3 bases are TGTGCCAGCAGAACCTCTGGGACAGGGAACTATGGCTACACCTTC. The chain carries TRBV2 and TRBJ1-2, with 9 bases identical to TRBD1. The CDR3 spans 15 residues. The trim removed 6 bases at V and 2 bases at J, leaving 7 bases unmatched. Germline V gene lookup returns CDR1 SNHLY and CDR2 FYNNEI.

The V gene is TRBV7-2, the J gene TRBJ2-7; D is perhaps TRBD1 (5 bases). This CDR3 contains 14 residues. The V gene lost 3 bases and the J gene lost 6 bases, with 15 bases spanning the gap. The germline V gene has CDR1 SGHTA and CDR2 FQGNSA. The CDR3 bases are TGTGCCAGCAGCTTTCAGCCTTTAAGGGGCGAGCAGTACTTC. This translates into CASSFQPLRGEQYF. Drawing the rest from reference TRBV7-2 and TRBJ2-7, the complete variable domain is GAGVSQSPSNKVTEKGKDVELRCDPISGHTALYWYRQSLGQGLEFLIYFQGNSAPDKSGLPSDRFSAERTGGSVSTLTIQRTQQEDSAVYLCASSFQPLRGEQYFGPGTRLTVT.

The chain is built from TRBV6-1 and TRBJ2-5, with 11 nucleotides matching TRBD2. The germline V gene encodes CDR1 MNHNS and CDR2 SASEGT. The CDR3 covers 18 residues. The junction had 13 bases not matched to a gene; V was cut back by 2 bases and J by 5 bases. DNA of the CDR3: TGTGCCAGCAGTGAACTGCCCCGTGGTAGCGGGAGGGGGGAGACCCAGTACTTC. This sequence encodes CASSELPRGSGRGETQYF.

V usage is TRBV29-1 and J usage is TRBJ2-3; 8 nucleotides match TRBD2. Looked up from germline, CDR1 is SQVTM and CDR2 is ANQGSEA. CDR3 size: 16 residues. The V gene end was trimmed by 1 base and the J gene end by 0 bases; junction bases not matched to a gene: 6. In DNA, the CDR3 is TGCAGCGTTGAAGGGTATAGCGGGGTTAGCACAGATACGCAGTATTTT. Its translation: CSVEGYSGVSTDTQYF.

This clone has only a few counts. CDR3 in DNA: TGTGCCAGCAGCCGACAGGGGATCCGGGAAGCTTTCTTT. Its protein is CASSRQGIREAFF. The rearrangement uses TRBV7-2 and TRBJ1-1, with TRBD1 matching 8 bases. The CDR3 has 13 amino acids. The ends lost 5 bases at V and 8 bases at J; junction bases unmatched: 7. Germline V gene data show CDR1 as SGHTA and CDR2 as FQGNSA.

With regard to this clone: Its ends do not fully match the called genes, so a read error is possible. V is TRBV6-5 and J is TRBJ2-1; no reliable D call. CDR1 and CDR2 (germline): MNHEY, SVGAGI. The CDR3 consists of 15 residues. CDR3 DNA: TGTTCCAGCAGCCGGTTGAGTCGGAGTGGGAATGAGCAGTTCTTC. This codes for CSSSRLSRSGNEQFF.

This chain uses TRBV7-8 with TRBJ2-1; 7 bases line up with TRBD2. Looked up from germline, CDR1 is SGHVS and CDR2 is FQNEAQ. The CDR3 sequence is 15 residues long. Trimming removed 3 bases from V and 6 bases from J; junction bases left unmatched: 8. CDR3 amino acids: CASSFRLALGNEQFF. Written as DNA, the CDR3 is TGTGCCAGCAGCTTTAGACTAGCCCTGGGCAATGAGCAGTTCTTC.

The rearrangement joins TRBV10-3 to TRBJ1-1; weak D call: TRBD1 (6 bases). This CDR3 is 14 amino acids long. Trimming pared 3 bases from V and 1 base from J, leaving 9 bases between. The germline CDR1 and CDR2 sequences are ENHRY and SYGVKD. In DNA, the CDR3 is TGTGCCATCAGTGATGTAGGGGGGAACACTGAAGCTTTCTTT. Residues: CAISDVGGNTEAFF.

In its sample, this clone was seen once. The DNA of the CDR3 is TGTGCCAGTCGAAAGCGGGGGCGGGATAATGAAAAACTGTTTTTT. This gives the protein CASRKRGRDNEKLFF. The chain combines TRBV25-1 with TRBJ1-4, with D possibly matching TRBD1 (6 bases). The CDR3 is made up of 15 amino acids. Per the germline V gene, CDR1 is MGHDK and CDR2 is SYGVNS. Trimming took 9 bases from V and 4 from J, leaving 18 bases between them.

The V call is TRBV9, the J call TRBJ2-1, with D perhaps TRBD2 (6 bases). Trimming shortened V by 3 bases and J by 1 base, and 17 bases separated the two germline ends. The CDR3 consists of 17 residues. CDR1 SGDLS and CDR2 YYNGEE come from the germline V gene. The CDR3 sequence is CASSERLVPSSYNEQFF. DNA of the CDR3: TGTGCCAGCAGCGAGAGACTAGTTCCCTCGTCCTACAATGAGCAGTTCTTC.

The chain recombines TRBV11-2 with TRBJ1-5; D is unclear. Between the trimmed V and J ends, which lost 1 base and 6 bases, there was a span of 13 bases. There are 15 residues in the CDR3. Per the germline V gene, CDR1 is SGHAT and CDR2 is FQNNGV. The CDR3 region has the DNA TGTGCCAGCAGCTTAGCTCGGGAGGGTGGTCAGCCCCAGCATTTT. Amino acids: CASSLAREGGQPQHF.

This sequence joins TRBV30 and TRBJ2-1, with 8 bases aligning to TRBD2. Germline values: CDR1 GTSNPN, CDR2 SVGIG (reference sequence). Germline trimming cut 2 bases from V and 10 bases from J; bases unmatched to any gene: 10. The CDR3 is 14 residues long. The CDR3 region is CAWSLRAGGSEQFF. The CDR3 region has the DNA TGTGCCTGGAGTCTACGGGCGGGAGGATCCGAGCAGTTCTTC.

This sequence joins TRBV19 and TRBJ2-3; 13 bases agree with TRBD2. CDR3 length: 15 residues. With 4 bases clipped from V and 4 bases from J, the junction kept 2 bases outside the gene matches. The germline V gene encodes CDR1 LNHDA and CDR2 SQIVND (reference sequence). CDR3 in DNA: TGTGCCAGTAGTAGGACTAGCGGGAGTGCAGATACGCAGTATTTT. Amino acid sequence: CASSRTSGSADTQYF.

The V gene is TRBV5-4, the J gene TRBJ2-5; 9 bases align to TRBD2. In germline, CDR1 is SGHNT, CDR2 YYREEE (reference sequence). Trimming at V came to 0 bases and at J to 1 base, leaving 4 bases not matched to a gene. This CDR3 spans 16 amino acids. CDR3 sequence reads: CASSLDAGGSQETQYF. In nucleotides, the CDR3 is TGTGCCAGCAGCTTGGATGCGGGAGGGTCCCAAGAGACCCAGTACTTC.